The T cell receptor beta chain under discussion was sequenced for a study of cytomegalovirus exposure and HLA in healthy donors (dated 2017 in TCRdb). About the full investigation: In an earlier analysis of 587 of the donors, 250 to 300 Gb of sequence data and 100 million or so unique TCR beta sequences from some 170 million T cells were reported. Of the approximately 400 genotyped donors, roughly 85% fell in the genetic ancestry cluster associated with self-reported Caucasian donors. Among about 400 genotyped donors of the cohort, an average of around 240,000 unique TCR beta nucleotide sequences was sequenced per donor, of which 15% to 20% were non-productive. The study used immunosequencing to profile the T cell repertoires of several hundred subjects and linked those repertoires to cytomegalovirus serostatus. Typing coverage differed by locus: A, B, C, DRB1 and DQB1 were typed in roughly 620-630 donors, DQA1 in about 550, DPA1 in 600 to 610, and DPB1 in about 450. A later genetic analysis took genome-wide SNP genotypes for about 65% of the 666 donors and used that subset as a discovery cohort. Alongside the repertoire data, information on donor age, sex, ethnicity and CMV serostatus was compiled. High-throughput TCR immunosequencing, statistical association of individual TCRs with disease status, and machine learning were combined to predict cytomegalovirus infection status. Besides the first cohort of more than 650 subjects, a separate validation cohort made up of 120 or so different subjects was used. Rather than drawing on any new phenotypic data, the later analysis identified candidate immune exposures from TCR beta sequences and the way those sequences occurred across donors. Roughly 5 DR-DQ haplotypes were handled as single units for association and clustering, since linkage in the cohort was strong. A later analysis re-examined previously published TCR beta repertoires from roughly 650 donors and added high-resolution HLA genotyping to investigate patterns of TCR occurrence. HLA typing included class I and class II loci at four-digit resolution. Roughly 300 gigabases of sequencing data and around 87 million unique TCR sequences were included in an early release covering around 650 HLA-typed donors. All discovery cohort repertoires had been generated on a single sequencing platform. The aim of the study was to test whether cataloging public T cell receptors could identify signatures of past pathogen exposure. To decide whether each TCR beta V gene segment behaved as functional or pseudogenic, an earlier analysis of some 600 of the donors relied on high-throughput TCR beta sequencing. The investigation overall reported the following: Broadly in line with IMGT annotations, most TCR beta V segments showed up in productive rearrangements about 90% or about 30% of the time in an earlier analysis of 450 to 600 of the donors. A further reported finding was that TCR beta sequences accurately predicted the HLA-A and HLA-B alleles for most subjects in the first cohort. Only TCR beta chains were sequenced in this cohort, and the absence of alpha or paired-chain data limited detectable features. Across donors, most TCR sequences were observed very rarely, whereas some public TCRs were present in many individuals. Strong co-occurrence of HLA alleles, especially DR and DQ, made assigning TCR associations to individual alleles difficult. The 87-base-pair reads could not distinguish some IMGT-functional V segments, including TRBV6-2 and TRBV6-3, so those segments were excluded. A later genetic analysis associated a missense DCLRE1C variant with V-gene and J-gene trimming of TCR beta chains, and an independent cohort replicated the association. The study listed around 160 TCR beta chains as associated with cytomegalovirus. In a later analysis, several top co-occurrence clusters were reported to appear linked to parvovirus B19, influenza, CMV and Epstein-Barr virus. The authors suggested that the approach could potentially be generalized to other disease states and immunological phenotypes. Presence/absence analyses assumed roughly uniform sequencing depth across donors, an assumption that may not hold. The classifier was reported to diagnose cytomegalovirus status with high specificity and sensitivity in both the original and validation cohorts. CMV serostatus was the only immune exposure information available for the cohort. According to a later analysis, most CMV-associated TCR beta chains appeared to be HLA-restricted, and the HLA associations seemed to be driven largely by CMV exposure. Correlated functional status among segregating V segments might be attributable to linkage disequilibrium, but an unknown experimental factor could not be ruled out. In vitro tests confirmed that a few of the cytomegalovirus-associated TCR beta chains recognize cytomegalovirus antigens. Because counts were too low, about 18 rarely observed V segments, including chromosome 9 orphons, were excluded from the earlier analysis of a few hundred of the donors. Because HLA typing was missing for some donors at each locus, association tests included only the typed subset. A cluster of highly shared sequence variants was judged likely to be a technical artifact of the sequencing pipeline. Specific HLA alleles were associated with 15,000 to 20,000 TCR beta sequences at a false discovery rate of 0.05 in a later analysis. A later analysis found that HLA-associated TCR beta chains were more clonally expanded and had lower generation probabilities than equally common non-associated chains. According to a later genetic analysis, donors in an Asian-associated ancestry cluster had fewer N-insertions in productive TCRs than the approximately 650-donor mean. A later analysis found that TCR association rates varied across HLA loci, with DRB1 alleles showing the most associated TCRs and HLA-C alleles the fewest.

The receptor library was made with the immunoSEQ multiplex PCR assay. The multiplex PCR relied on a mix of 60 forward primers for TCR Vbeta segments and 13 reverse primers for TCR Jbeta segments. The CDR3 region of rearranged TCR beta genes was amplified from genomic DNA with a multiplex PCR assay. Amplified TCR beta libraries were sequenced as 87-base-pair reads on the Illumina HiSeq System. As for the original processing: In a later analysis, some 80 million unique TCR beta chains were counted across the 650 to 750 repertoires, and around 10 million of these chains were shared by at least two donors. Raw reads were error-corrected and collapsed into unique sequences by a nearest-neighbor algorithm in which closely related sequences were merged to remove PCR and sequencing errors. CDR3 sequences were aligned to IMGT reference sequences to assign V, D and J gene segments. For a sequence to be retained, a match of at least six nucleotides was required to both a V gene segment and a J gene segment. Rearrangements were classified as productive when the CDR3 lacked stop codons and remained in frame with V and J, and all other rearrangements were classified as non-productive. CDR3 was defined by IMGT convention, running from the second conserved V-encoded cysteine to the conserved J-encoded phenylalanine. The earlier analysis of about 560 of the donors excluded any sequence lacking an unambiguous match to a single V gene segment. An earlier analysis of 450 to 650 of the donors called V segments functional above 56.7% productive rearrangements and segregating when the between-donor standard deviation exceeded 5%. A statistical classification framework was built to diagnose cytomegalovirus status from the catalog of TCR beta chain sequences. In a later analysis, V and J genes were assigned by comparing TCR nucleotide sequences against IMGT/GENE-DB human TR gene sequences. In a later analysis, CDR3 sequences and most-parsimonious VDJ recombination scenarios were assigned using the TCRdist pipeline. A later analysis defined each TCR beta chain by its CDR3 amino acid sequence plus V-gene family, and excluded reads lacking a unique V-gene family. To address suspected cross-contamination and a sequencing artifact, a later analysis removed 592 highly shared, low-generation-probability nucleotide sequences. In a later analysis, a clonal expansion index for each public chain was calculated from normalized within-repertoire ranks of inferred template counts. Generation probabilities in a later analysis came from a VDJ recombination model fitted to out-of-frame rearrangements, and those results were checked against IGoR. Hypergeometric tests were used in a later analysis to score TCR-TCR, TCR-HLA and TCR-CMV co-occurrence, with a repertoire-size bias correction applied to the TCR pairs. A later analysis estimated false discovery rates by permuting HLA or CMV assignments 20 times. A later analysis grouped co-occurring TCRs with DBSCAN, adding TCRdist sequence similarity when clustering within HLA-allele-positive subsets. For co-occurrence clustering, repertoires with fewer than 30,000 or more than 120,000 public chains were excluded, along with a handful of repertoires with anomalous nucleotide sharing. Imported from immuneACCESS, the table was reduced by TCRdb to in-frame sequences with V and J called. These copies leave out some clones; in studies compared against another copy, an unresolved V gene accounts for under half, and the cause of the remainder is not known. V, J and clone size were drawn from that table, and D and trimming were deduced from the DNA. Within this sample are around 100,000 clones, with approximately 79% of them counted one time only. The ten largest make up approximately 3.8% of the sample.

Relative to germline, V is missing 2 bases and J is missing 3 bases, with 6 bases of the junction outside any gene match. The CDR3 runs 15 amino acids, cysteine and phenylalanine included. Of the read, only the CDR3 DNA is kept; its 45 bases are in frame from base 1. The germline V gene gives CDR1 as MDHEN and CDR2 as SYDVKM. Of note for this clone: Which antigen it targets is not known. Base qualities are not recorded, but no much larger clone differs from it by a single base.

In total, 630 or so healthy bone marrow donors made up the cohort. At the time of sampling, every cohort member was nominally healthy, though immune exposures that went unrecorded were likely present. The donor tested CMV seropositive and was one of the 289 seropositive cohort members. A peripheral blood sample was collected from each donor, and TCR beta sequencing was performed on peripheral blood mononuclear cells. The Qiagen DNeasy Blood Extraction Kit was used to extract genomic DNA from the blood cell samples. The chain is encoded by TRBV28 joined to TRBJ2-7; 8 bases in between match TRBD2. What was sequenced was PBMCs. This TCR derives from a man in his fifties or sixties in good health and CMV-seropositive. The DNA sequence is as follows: TGTGCCAGCAGTTTAGGGGCTAGCGGGTTCTACGAGCAGTACTTC. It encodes CASSLGASGFYEQYF.